Each of the 13 T cell receptor beta chains below was sequenced from the same sample in a study of monozygotic twins with inflammatory bowel disease. TCRdb re-called the 5' RACE reads, yielding one record per CDR3 amino acid sequence without DNA. Its clone listing holds roughly 200,000 distinct CDR3 sequences. The specimen sequenced was blood. These receptors all come from a human donor with ulcerative colitis or Crohn's disease, or a healthy co-twin of an affected twin (not recorded which).

The gene calls are TRBV11-2 and TRBJ1-1. Germline V CDR1 and CDR2: SGHAT, FQNNGV. The length of the CDR3 is 18 residues. CDR3 residues: CASSLEKAAGGMNTEAFF.

The chain couples TRBV7-2 to TRBJ2-5; TCRdb's assignment of TRBD2 cannot be checked, as there is no DNA. The CDR3 covers 15 residues. Germline V lookup: CDR1 SGHTA, CDR2 FQGNSA. The CDR3: CASSWGLATVETQYF.

V gene TRBV5-1 combines with J gene TRBJ2-1; there is no DNA to check the TCRdb D call of TRBD1. In germline, CDR1 is SGHRS, CDR2 YFSETQ. This CDR3 is 15 amino acids long. CDR3 sequence: CASSPNPGQFLEQFF.

CDR3 amino acids: CASSKGEGVERGGYTF. This chain connects TRBV21-1 to TRBJ1-2; without DNA, the TCRdb call of TRBD1 cannot be checked. TRBV21-1 is reported as a pseudogene. CDR3 length: 16 residues.

The chain employs TRBV4-1 and TRBJ1-1; there is no DNA to check the TCRdb D call of TRBD1. CDR1 and CDR2 from the germline V gene are MGHRA and YSYEKL. This CDR3 is built from 18 residues. CDR3 region: CASSRRGAGGSVNTEAFF.

The chain couples TRBV10-3 to TRBJ2-7; TCRdb picks TRBD1, but there is no DNA to check that call. Germline CDR1 ENHRY, CDR2 SYGVKD. CDR3 length: 18 amino acids. The CDR3 here is CAISDGRSPTGPMYEQYF.

The chain joins TRBV9 to TRBJ2-5; no DNA is available, so the TRBD1 call from TCRdb remains unchecked. Germline CDR1 SGDLS, CDR2 YYNGEE. CDR3 size: 14 residues. The CDR3 is CASSPGEPQETQYF.

The chain couples TRBV5-1 to TRBJ2-1; TCRdb's D call of TRBD1 is untestable without DNA. The germline CDR1 and CDR2 sequences are SGHRS and YFSETQ. This CDR3 has 16 residues. CDR3 sequence reads: CASSLGAGGGYNEQFF.

The J gene is TRBJ2-7, the V gene TRBV29-1; the TRBD2 assignment by TCRdb is unverifiable without DNA. The germline CDR1 and CDR2 sequences are SQVTM and ANQGSEA. This CDR3 has 16 residues. CDR3 residues: CSVFSVLGQSSREQYF.

The chain joins TRBV5-4 to TRBJ2-3; there is no DNA to check the TCRdb D call of TRBD2. The CDR3 loop spans 17 amino acids. CDR1 and CDR2 (germline): SGHNT, YYREEE (reference sequence). CDR3 region: CASSPPSGGARADTQYF.

This chain links TRBV7-9 with TRBJ2-2. Germline CDR1 and CDR2: SEHNR and FQNEAQ (reference sequence). CDR3 length: 12 amino acids. The CDR3 spells CASQNQSGELFF. Full variable domain (missing parts from reference TRBV7-9 and TRBJ2-2): DTGVSQNPRHKITKRGQNVTFRCDPISEHNRLYWYRQTLGQGPEFLTYFQNEAQLEKSRLLSDRFSAERPKGSFSTLEIQRTEQGDSAMYLCASQNQSGELFFGEGSRLTVL.

The chain links TRBV5-5 to TRBJ1-4; TCRdb proposes TRBD1, but this gene call is untestable without DNA. Germline CDR1 and CDR2: SGHKS and YYEKEE (reference sequence). The CDR3 runs 14 residues. This CDR3 reads CASSYSGVGSKLFF.

The J gene is TRBJ2-3, the V gene TRBV20-1; TCRdb returns TRBD1, unconfirmable since there is no DNA. This CDR3 region has 16 residues. Germline CDR1 DFQATT, CDR2 SNEGSKA (reference sequence). CDR3 sequence reads: CSAQKGGGLSPDTQYF.